What follows is one T cell receptor (beta chain) and its context. The same CDR3 is also encoded by other DNA sequences in this sample. Original processing methods: It was from reference gene primer amplification that nucleated cell counts were estimated. The repertoire was sequenced with immunoSEQ multiplex PCR; TCRdb's copy has only in-frame clones and lacks some. V, J and clone size were drawn from that table, and D and trimming were deduced from the DNA. The sample yields about 180,000 clones, almost 80% seen once. This specimen belongs to a study of blood T cell repertoires in COVID-19. Enrollees, about 18 to 89 years old, lived in approximately 24 US areas. The source material was PBMCs or T cells enriched from blood (not recorded which). The TCR originated in a woman between 50 and 59 years old who had recovered from COVID-19.

CDR3 amino acids: CASSPSGANTGELFF. The CDR3 DNA is TGTGCCAGCAGCCCCAGCGGAGCGAACACCGGGGAGCTGTTTTTT. The chain links TRBV9 to TRBJ2-2; D might be TRBD2 (5 bases). V lost 4 bases to trimming and J lost 0 bases, with 10 bases between them. Germline V gives CDR1 SGDLS, CDR2 YYNGEE. The CDR3 runs to 15 residues.